The 12 T cell receptor beta chains in this list originate from one sample, sequenced in a study of T-cell reconstitution after alpha-beta-depleted transplantation in children. Construction of the TCRbeta library involved unique molecular identifiers. Each CDR3 protein gets one entry after TCRdb re-called the PCR reads with MiXCR. The data show roughly 790,000 distinct CDR3 sequences, with approximately 15% seen just once and 5% held by the top ten. The sample in question was PBMCs, mostly from graft donor cells, obtained 360 days after TCRalphabeta/CD19-depleted stem cell transplant. These receptors all stem from a male patient younger than 18 who had a stem cell transplant for acute lymphoblastic leukemia, so the T cells may come from the graft donor.

This clonotype showed up just a few times. J is TRBJ1-4 and V is TRBV6-1; no clear D. CDR3 length: 14 amino acids. The germline V gene has CDR1 MNHNS and CDR2 SASEGT. V lost 3 bases to trimming and J lost 5 bases, with 10 bases between them. Here the CDR3 DNA reads TGTGCCAGCAGTGATGTTTACAGCAATGAAAAACTGTTTTTT. This translates into CASSDVYSNEKLFF.

This clonotype was detected many times. This chain uses TRBV7-2 with TRBJ2-7, with a tentative D call TRBD1 (5 bases). Trimming cost V 5 bases and J 6 bases, with 11 bases left between them. Germline V gives CDR1 SGHTA, CDR2 FQGNSA. The CDR3 has 12 residues. CDR3 nucleotide sequence: TGTGCCAGCAGCCGACAGCCTCCCGAGCAGTACTTC. Amino acid sequence: CASSRQPPEQYF.

A few counts support this clonotype. This sequence joins TRBV5-1 and TRBJ2-5; 9 bases fit TRBD2. CDR1 and CDR2 from the germline V gene are SGHRS and YFSETQ. Trimming at V came to 4 bases and at J to 4 bases, leaving 8 bases not matched to a gene. This CDR3 spans 15 amino acids. The CDR3 coding sequence is TGCGCCAGCAGCAGGGAACCGGGACTAGCAGAGACCCAGTACTTC. It encodes CASSREPGLAETQYF.

The rearrangement links TRBV7-3 to TRBJ2-7, with D perhaps TRBD1 (6 bases). The CDR3 is 14 amino acids. Germline V gene data show CDR1 as SGHTA and CDR2 as FQGTGA. The V and J ends lost 8 bases and 2 bases respectively, with 16 bases between them. The CDR3: CASQHDRCTYEQYF. The CDR3 DNA is TGTGCCAGCCAACACGACAGGTGCACCTACGAGCAGTACTTC.

This clonotype was counted ten times or more. This sequence joins TRBV4-2 and TRBJ2-7; perhaps TRBD2 as D (6 bases). The CDR3 sequence is 15 residues long. Trimming removed 1 base at V and 2 bases at J, with 12 bases between. Per the germline V gene, CDR1 is LGHNA and CDR2 is YNFKEQ. CDR3 sequence: CASSQGPGLAYEQYF. CDR3 nucleotide sequence: TGTGCCAGCAGCCAAGGGCCGGGACTTGCCTACGAGCAGTACTTC.

The V call is TRBV12-3 or TRBV12-4, the J call TRBJ2-1; 11 bases line up with TRBD2. V lost 4 bases to trimming and J lost 6 bases; unmatched junction nucleotides: 5. The CDR3 spans 15 residues. The CDR3 sequence: CASSSTSGRFNEQFF. CDR3 DNA: TGTGCCAGCAGTTCCACTAGCGGGAGATTCAATGAGCAGTTCTTC.

V is TRBV15 and J is TRBJ2-7; tentatively, D is TRBD1 or TRBD2 (5 bases each). The ends were cut back, 5 bases at V and 3 bases at J, with 11 bases in the middle. Germline values: CDR1 LNHNV, CDR2 YYDKDF (reference sequence). The CDR3 sequence is 13 residues long. This CDR3 reads CATSWDGFYEQYF. The CDR3 DNA follows: TGTGCCACCAGCTGGGACGGATTCTACGAGCAGTACTTC.

The chain has TRBV6-2 or TRBV6-3 and TRBJ2-3, with 9 bases that match TRBD2. Unmatched junction bases numbered 15, after V lost 7 bases and J lost 7 bases. Germline assignment: CDR1 MNHEY and CDR2 SVGEGT. The length of the CDR3 is 16 residues. The CDR3 sequence is CASTPKRLAVLNTQYF. As DNA, the CDR3 is TGTGCCAGCACCCCCAAACGACTAGCGGTACTAAATACGCAGTATTTT.

A remark on this clonotype: One end of the junction is discordant with germline, which a read error may explain. The chain employs TRBV9 and TRBJ2-3; a weak D match, TRBD2 (6 bases). The CDR3 spans 15 residues. Germline CDR1 reads SGDLS; CDR2 reads YYNGEE. As DNA, the CDR3 is TGTGCCAGCGGCGTAGATCAGCGGGCCACAGATACGCAGTATTTT. Protein sequence: CASGVDQRATDTQYF.

This clonotype was seen a handful of times. This rearrangement joins TRBV27 to TRBJ2-4, with D maybe TRBD1 (5 bases). The germline CDR1 and CDR2 sequences are MNHEY and SMNVEV (reference sequence). This CDR3 contains 14 residues. V was shortened by 1 base and J by 7 bases, with 11 bases between the two germline ends. The CDR3 DNA reads as TGTGCCAGCAGTTTATGGCGCAGGGATAACATTCAGTACTTC. Its protein product is CASSLWRRDNIQYF.

This clonotype was picked up many times. The J gene is TRBJ2-5, the V gene TRBV18, with D possibly matching TRBD2 (6 bases). Trimming removed 2 bases from V and 5 bases from J, with 12 bases in between. The CDR3 sequence is 14 residues long. Per the germline V gene, CDR1 is KGHSH and CDR2 is LQKENI. CDR3 in amino acids: CASSPMGLAETQYF. CDR3 nucleotides: TGTGCCAGCTCACCAATGGGGCTAGCGGAGACCCAGTACTTC.

The chain is built from TRBV3-1 and TRBJ2-1; D gene unclear. Germline CDR1 is LGHDT and CDR2 is YNNKEL (reference sequence). V lost 0 bases and J 0 bases, leaving 9 bases between the germline ends. This CDR3 has 16 residues. This CDR3 reads CASSQDLGYSYNEQFF. The DNA of the CDR3 is TGTGCCAGCAGCCAAGATCTTGGTTACTCCTACAATGAGCAGTTCTTC.